Shown below are 3 T cell receptor beta chains from a single sample sequenced in a study of T cell changes during pregnancy in multiple sclerosis. Sequenced by immunoSEQ multiplex PCR; TCRdb stores in-frame clones only, minus some. The sample shows 70,000 to 90,000 clones, around 93% of them seen only once. Sequenced here: peripheral blood, sampled in the second trimester of pregnancy. The receptors shown here come from a female donor in good health, enrolled as a control in a pregnancy study.

The chain has TRBV7-9 and TRBJ2-5, with 10 bases identical to TRBD2. The CDR3 length is 18 residues. In germline, CDR1 is SEHNR, CDR2 FQNEAQ (reference sequence). V lost 1 base to trimming and J lost 4 bases; unmatched junction nucleotides: 12. The CDR3 loop reads CASSLGTSGPLTPETQYF. CDR3 nucleotides: TGTGCCAGCAGCTTAGGGACTAGCGGACCCCTTACCCCAGAGACCCAGTACTTC.

The chain recombines TRBV27 with TRBJ2-7; D is possibly TRBD1 (5 bases). Germline assignment: CDR1 MNHEY and CDR2 SMNVEV (reference sequence). CDR3 length: 19 residues. V was clipped by 2 bases and J by 5 bases, with 28 bases between them. CDR3 in amino acids: CASSLKGPDLTILGDEQYF. CDR3 nucleotide sequence: TGTGCCAGCAGTTTAAAGGGGCCGGACCTTACGATTCTCGGCGACGAGCAGTACTTC.

The rearrangement links TRBV15 to TRBJ2-2, with a possible D match to TRBD1 (6 bases). From germline, CDR1 is LNHNV and CDR2 YYDKDF (reference sequence). Trimming removed 5 bases at V and 2 bases at J, with 21 bases between. The CDR3 extends over 18 amino acids. The CDR3 loop is CATSGTTGIWGNTGELFF. The CDR3 DNA is TGTGCCACCAGCGGTACTACAGGGATTTGGGGCAACACCGGGGAGCTGTTTTTT.